This is a list of T cell receptor beta chains from one sample in a study of shared clonotypes between healthy human individuals. Using immunoSEQ multiplex PCR, the repertoire was profiled, and TCRdb retains in-frame clones only, with some absent. The sample records about 2.4 million clones, around nine tenths being singletons. The specimen sequenced was naive CD4+ T cells sorted from blood. The receptors here all came from a man aged 18 to 29 in good health. Both conserved end residues are part of each CDR3. The order of the fields is D gene, clone size, V gene, CDR3 length, J gene, CDR3 protein, CDR3 DNA. A D gene is named only where the DNA matches it firmly. Clone size is stated in some rows and not others, as once, few, many or a class when expanded.

D gene: -
clone size: few
V gene: TRBV6-5
CDR3 length: 13
J gene: TRBJ2-7
CDR3 protein: CASAVRRSYEQYF
CDR3 DNA: TGTGCCAGCGCGGTGCGGCGGTCCTACGAGCAGTACTTC

D gene: -
clone size: -
V gene: TRBV5-1
CDR3 length: 14
J gene: TRBJ2-6
CDR3 protein: CASSPGSGANVLTF
CDR3 DNA: TGCGCCAGCAGCCCTGGCTCTGGGGCCAACGTCCTGACTTTC

D gene: -
clone size: once
V gene: TRBV30
CDR3 length: 15
J gene: TRBJ2-2
CDR3 protein: CAWSVLGRFGGELFF
CDR3 DNA: TGTGCCTGGAGTGTTTTGGGGAGATTCGGGGGGGAGCTGTTTTTT

D gene: -
clone size: -
V gene: TRBV28
CDR3 length: 17
J gene: TRBJ2-2
CDR3 protein: CASSLVRGRLSTGELFF
CDR3 DNA: TGTGCCAGCAGTTTAGTTCGGGGCAGGCTCTCCACCGGGGAGCTGTTTTTT

D gene: -
clone size: -
V gene: TRBV6-5
CDR3 length: 15
J gene: TRBJ2-3
CDR3 protein: CASSYSSPVTDTQYF
CDR3 DNA: TGTGCCAGCAGTTACTCGTCCCCAGTAACAGATACGCAGTATTTT

D gene: -
clone size: few
V gene: TRBV5-1
CDR3 length: 14
J gene: TRBJ1-5
CDR3 protein: CASSLDSSNQPQHF
CDR3 DNA: TGCGCCAGCAGCTTAGACAGTAGCAATCAGCCCCAGCATTTT

D gene: -
clone size: once
V gene: TRBV18
CDR3 length: 17
J gene: TRBJ1-4
CDR3 protein: CASSPPLGSPLNEKLFF
CDR3 DNA: TGTGCCAGCTCACCACCGTTAGGCAGTCCGCTTAATGAAAAACTGTTTTTT

D gene: -
clone size: -
V gene: TRBV18
CDR3 length: 15
J gene: TRBJ2-1
CDR3 protein: CASSPPVRTGNEQFF
CDR3 DNA: TGTGCCAGCTCACCACCGGTCAGGACTGGTAATGAGCAGTTCTTC

D gene: TRBD1
clone size: -
V gene: TRBV5-3
CDR3 length: 14
J gene: TRBJ2-7
CDR3 protein: CARSYRDRGSEQYF
CDR3 DNA: TGTGCCAGAAGCTACCGGGACAGGGGGTCCGAGCAGTACTTC

D gene: -
clone size: -
V gene: TRBV30
CDR3 length: 14
J gene: TRBJ1-6
CDR3 protein: CAWTGGRLNSPLHF
CDR3 DNA: TGTGCCTGGACCGGCGGCAGGCTGAATTCACCCCTCCACTTT

D gene: -
clone size: once
V gene: TRBV5-1
CDR3 length: 15
J gene: TRBJ1-1
CDR3 protein: CASSQGGTVNTEAFF
CDR3 DNA: TGCGCCAGCAGTCAGGGCGGAACGGTGAACACTGAAGCTTTCTTT

D gene: -
clone size: -
V gene: TRBV19
CDR3 length: 12
J gene: TRBJ1-1
CDR3 protein: CASGPGWTEAFF
CDR3 DNA: TGTGCCAGTGGTCCCGGGTGGACTGAAGCTTTCTTT

D gene: TRBD1
clone size: -
V gene: TRBV6-5
CDR3 length: 14
J gene: TRBJ2-5
CDR3 protein: CASSGQGAGETQYF
CDR3 DNA: TGTGCCAGCAGTGGACAGGGGGCCGGGGAGACCCAGTACTTC

D gene: TRBD2
clone size: once
V gene: TRBV7-3
CDR3 length: 16
J gene: TRBJ2-3
CDR3 protein: CASSQGLAGFTDTQYF
CDR3 DNA: TGTGCCAGCAGCCAAGGATTAGCGGGGTTCACAGATACGCAGTATTTT

D gene: -
clone size: -
V gene: TRBV2
CDR3 length: 11
J gene: TRBJ1-1
CDR3 protein: CASRGTPVAFF
CDR3 DNA: TGTGCCAGCCGGGGCACACCAGTGGCTTTCTTT

D gene: -
clone size: -
V gene: TRBV7-2
CDR3 length: 14
J gene: TRBJ1-5
CDR3 protein: CASSLVGVDQPQHF
CDR3 DNA: TGTGCCAGCAGCTTAGTGGGCGTTGATCAGCCCCAGCATTTT

D gene: TRBD1
clone size: -
V gene: TRBV5-1
CDR3 length: 15
J gene: TRBJ1-1
CDR3 protein: CASSPRDRGDTEAFF
CDR3 DNA: TGCGCCAGCAGCCCAAGGGACAGGGGCGACACTGAAGCTTTCTTT

D gene: -
clone size: -
V gene: TRBV7-2
CDR3 length: 15
J gene: TRBJ2-7
CDR3 protein: CASSFAGSLLNEQYF
CDR3 DNA: TGTGCCAGCAGCTTTGCCGGGAGCCTATTAAACGAGCAGTACTTC

D gene: TRBD1
clone size: -
V gene: TRBV5-1
CDR3 length: 15
J gene: TRBJ2-3
CDR3 protein: CASSLEGARTDTQYF
CDR3 DNA: TGCGCCAGCAGCTTGGAGGGGGCTAGGACAGATACGCAGTATTTT

D gene: -
clone size: -
V gene: TRBV7-2
CDR3 length: 15
J gene: TRBJ1-1
CDR3 protein: CASSPGLGQNTEAFF
CDR3 DNA: TGTGCCAGCAGCCCTGGGCTCGGACAGAACACTGAAGCTTTCTTT

D gene: TRBD1
clone size: -
V gene: TRBV6-5
CDR3 length: 15
J gene: TRBJ1-5
CDR3 protein: CASSSGTGGRQPQHF
CDR3 DNA: TGTGCCAGCAGTTCTGGGACAGGCGGAAGGCAGCCCCAGCATTTT

D gene: -
clone size: -
V gene: TRBV7-2
CDR3 length: 13
J gene: TRBJ2-2
CDR3 protein: CASSSGRTGELFF
CDR3 DNA: TGTGCCAGCAGCTCCGGCCGGACCGGGGAGCTGTTTTTT

D gene: -
clone size: -
V gene: TRBV28
CDR3 length: 14
J gene: TRBJ1-5
CDR3 protein: CASCRGKKNQPQHF
CDR3 DNA: TGTGCCAGCTGTAGGGGAAAAAAAAATCAGCCCCAGCATTTT

D gene: -
clone size: -
V gene: TRBV9
CDR3 length: 15
J gene: TRBJ2-2
CDR3 protein: CASSVASLNTGELFF
CDR3 DNA: TGTGCCAGCAGCGTGGCCAGTCTAAACACCGGGGAGCTGTTTTTT

D gene: -
clone size: -
V gene: TRBV6-1
CDR3 length: 13
J gene: TRBJ1-2
CDR3 protein: CASSVASGYGYTF
CDR3 DNA: TGTGCCAGCAGTGTAGCGTCCGGCTATGGCTACACCTTC

D gene: TRBD2
clone size: -
V gene: TRBV5-1
CDR3 length: 15
J gene: TRBJ2-5
CDR3 protein: CASSLERGRQETQYF
CDR3 DNA: TGCGCCAGCAGCTTGGAGCGGGGTAGGCAAGAGACCCAGTACTTC

D gene: -
clone size: -
V gene: TRBV15
CDR3 length: 14
J gene: TRBJ1-1
CDR3 protein: CATSRPGGETEAFF
CDR3 DNA: TGTGCCACCAGCAGACCTGGGGGGGAAACTGAAGCTTTCTTT

D gene: -
clone size: -
V gene: TRBV7-9
CDR3 length: 13
J gene: TRBJ1-2
CDR3 protein: CASSLDAEHGYTF
CDR3 DNA: TGTGCCAGCAGCTTAGATGCGGAACATGGCTACACCTTC

D gene: -
clone size: -
V gene: TRBV4-3
CDR3 length: 16
J gene: TRBJ2-3
CDR3 protein: CASSQEINSYTDTQYF
CDR3 DNA: TGCGCCAGCAGCCAAGAAATAAACTCATACACAGATACGCAGTATTTT

D gene: -
clone size: -
V gene: TRBV6-1
CDR3 length: 14
J gene: TRBJ2-5
CDR3 protein: CASSDGSDRKTQYF
CDR3 DNA: TGTGCCAGCAGTGACGGGAGTGATCGAAAGACCCAGTACTTC

D gene: TRBD1
clone size: -
V gene: TRBV5-6
CDR3 length: 13
J gene: TRBJ1-2
CDR3 protein: CASSLEPGGGYTF
CDR3 DNA: TGTGCCAGCAGCTTGGAGCCAGGGGGTGGCTACACCTTC

D gene: -
clone size: once
V gene: TRBV6-5
CDR3 length: 14
J gene: TRBJ1-6
CDR3 protein: CASRPGQIPRPLHF
CDR3 DNA: TGTGCCAGCAGACCCGGACAAATCCCAAGGCCACTCCACTTT

D gene: -
clone size: -
V gene: TRBV7-9
CDR3 length: 16
J gene: TRBJ2-1
CDR3 protein: CASSYSRDGAYNEQFF
CDR3 DNA: TGTGCCAGCAGTTACTCCCGGGACGGAGCTTACAATGAGCAGTTCTTC

D gene: TRBD2
clone size: -
V gene: TRBV10-3
CDR3 length: 13
J gene: TRBJ2-1
CDR3 protein: CAITGTSDNEQFF
CDR3 DNA: TGTGCCATCACCGGGACTAGCGACAATGAGCAGTTCTTC

D gene: -
clone size: -
V gene: TRBV5-4
CDR3 length: 16
J gene: TRBJ2-3
CDR3 protein: CASSLPLGGGTDTQYF
CDR3 DNA: TGTGCCAGCAGCTTGCCCCTAGGGGGTGGCACAGATACGCAGTATTTT

D gene: -
clone size: -
V gene: TRBV27
CDR3 length: 13
J gene: TRBJ2-3
CDR3 protein: CASSLLSTDTQYF
CDR3 DNA: TGTGCCAGCAGCCTCCTTAGCACAGATACGCAGTATTTT

D gene: -
clone size: -
V gene: TRBV30
CDR3 length: 11
J gene: TRBJ2-7
CDR3 protein: CACGRAYEQYF
CDR3 DNA: TGTGCCTGCGGACGGGCCTACGAGCAGTACTTC

D gene: TRBD2
clone size: once
V gene: TRBV19
CDR3 length: 15
J gene: TRBJ2-2
CDR3 protein: CASTVTGGDTGELFF
CDR3 DNA: TGTGCCAGTACCGTTACGGGAGGGGACACCGGGGAGCTGTTTTTT

D gene: -
clone size: -
V gene: TRBV6-1
CDR3 length: 16
J gene: TRBJ2-2
CDR3 protein: CASSEAGKTYTRELFF
CDR3 DNA: TGTGCCAGCAGTGAAGCTGGCAAGACTTACACCAGGGAGCTGTTTTTT

D gene: TRBD1
clone size: -
V gene: TRBV6-4
CDR3 length: 12
J gene: TRBJ2-7
CDR3 protein: CASSTGAYEQYF
CDR3 DNA: TGTGCCAGCAGTACAGGGGCCTACGAGCAGTACTTC

D gene: -
clone size: once
V gene: TRBV6-5
CDR3 length: 13
J gene: TRBJ1-4
CDR3 protein: CASSYSPGEKLFF
CDR3 DNA: TGTGCCAGCAGTTACAGTCCGGGTGAAAAACTGTTTTTT

D gene: -
clone size: -
V gene: TRBV5-6
CDR3 length: 14
J gene: TRBJ1-3
CDR3 protein: CASSLGGSGNTIYF
CDR3 DNA: TGTGCCAGCAGCTTGGGGGGATCTGGAAACACCATATATTTT

D gene: TRBD2
clone size: few
V gene: TRBV7-2
CDR3 length: 15
J gene: TRBJ2-3
CDR3 protein: CASSLGPAGTDTQYF
CDR3 DNA: TGTGCCAGCAGCTTAGGCCCAGCGGGAACAGATACGCAGTATTTT

D gene: -
clone size: -
V gene: TRBV4-3
CDR3 length: 16
J gene: TRBJ2-2
CDR3 protein: CASSQEAIRGTGELFF
CDR3 DNA: TGCGCCAGCAGCCAAGAGGCAATTCGGGGTACCGGGGAGCTGTTTTTT

D gene: TRBD1
clone size: -
V gene: TRBV6-5
CDR3 length: 13
J gene: TRBJ2-7
CDR3 protein: CASKQTGNYEQYF
CDR3 DNA: TGTGCCAGCAAACAGACAGGGAACTACGAGCAGTACTTC

D gene: -
clone size: once
V gene: TRBV5-1
CDR3 length: 19
J gene: TRBJ1-5
CDR3 protein: CASSLFFFRTGYSNQPQHF
CDR3 DNA: TGCGCCAGCAGCTTGTTCTTCTTCCGAACAGGCTATAGCAATCAGCCCCAGCATTTT

D gene: -
clone size: once
V gene: TRBV19
CDR3 length: 15
J gene: TRBJ2-2
CDR3 protein: CASRRAWQNTGELFF
CDR3 DNA: TGTGCCAGTAGAAGGGCTTGGCAAAACACCGGGGAGCTGTTTTTT

D gene: -
clone size: -
V gene: TRBV5-1
CDR3 length: 11
J gene: TRBJ2-7
CDR3 protein: CASSSAGEQYF
CDR3 DNA: TGCGCCAGCAGCTCCGCCGGTGAGCAGTACTTC

D gene: -
clone size: -
V gene: TRBV5-4
CDR3 length: 13
J gene: TRBJ1-1
CDR3 protein: CASSSTTWTEAFF
CDR3 DNA: TGTGCCAGCAGCTCCACCACCTGGACTGAAGCTTTCTTT

D gene: -
clone size: -
V gene: TRBV6-6
CDR3 length: 13
J gene: TRBJ1-1
CDR3 protein: CASSSDGNTEAFF
CDR3 DNA: TGTGCCAGCAGTTCGGACGGGAACACTGAAGCTTTCTTT

D gene: -
clone size: -
V gene: TRBV6-5
CDR3 length: 14
J gene: TRBJ1-3
CDR3 protein: CASSQGRDLNTIYF
CDR3 DNA: TGTGCCAGCAGCCAGGGAAGGGACCTAAACACCATATATTTT

D gene: TRBD2
clone size: once
V gene: TRBV9
CDR3 length: 17
J gene: TRBJ2-2
CDR3 protein: CASSVVGTSGSTGELFF
CDR3 DNA: TGTGCCAGCAGCGTAGTCGGGACTAGCGGGAGCACCGGGGAGCTGTTTTTT

D gene: TRBD1
clone size: -
V gene: TRBV30
CDR3 length: 13
J gene: TRBJ1-4
CDR3 protein: CAWSDMSGQELFF
CDR3 DNA: TGTGCCTGGAGTGATATGTCGGGACAGGAACTGTTTTTT

D gene: -
clone size: -
V gene: TRBV6-5
CDR3 length: 16
J gene: TRBJ2-2
CDR3 protein: CASSYSLAGSTGELFF
CDR3 DNA: TGTGCCAGCAGTTACTCCCTAGCAGGGTCCACCGGGGAGCTGTTTTTT

D gene: TRBD2
clone size: -
V gene: TRBV10-1
CDR3 length: 15
J gene: TRBJ2-5
CDR3 protein: CASSDTSGNQETQYF
CDR3 DNA: TGCGCCAGCAGTGATACTAGCGGGAACCAAGAGACCCAGTACTTC

D gene: -
clone size: -
V gene: TRBV27
CDR3 length: 15
J gene: TRBJ1-6
CDR3 protein: CASSLAQTYNSPLHF
CDR3 DNA: TGTGCCAGCAGTTTAGCACAGACCTATAATTCACCCCTCCACTTT